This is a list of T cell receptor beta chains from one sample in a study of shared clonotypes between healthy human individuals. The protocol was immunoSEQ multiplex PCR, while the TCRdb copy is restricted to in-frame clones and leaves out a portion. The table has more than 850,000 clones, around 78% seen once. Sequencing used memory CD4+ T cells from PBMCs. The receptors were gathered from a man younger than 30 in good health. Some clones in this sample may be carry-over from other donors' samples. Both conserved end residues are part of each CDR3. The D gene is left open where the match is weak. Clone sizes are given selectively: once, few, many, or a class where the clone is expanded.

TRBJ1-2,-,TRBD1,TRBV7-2,TGTGCCAGCAGCTTGCGGGACAGGGAAAGAACTAACTATGGCTACACCTTC,CASSLRDRERTNYGYTF
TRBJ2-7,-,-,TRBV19,TGTGCCAGTAGTGTCGGGACACCCAAGGGGGAGCAGTACTTC,CASSVGTPKGEQYF
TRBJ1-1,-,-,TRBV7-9,TGTGCCAGCAGCTTAGTCGGGTGGGTAGTGAACACTGAAGCTTTCTTT,CASSLVGWVVNTEAFF
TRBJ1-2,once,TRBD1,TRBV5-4,TGTGCCAGCAGCCGGGACAGTAACTATGGCTACACCTTC,CASSRDSNYGYTF
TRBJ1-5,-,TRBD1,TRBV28,TGTGCCAGCAGCCCGGACAGGGGAGCCCGTCGGCCCCAGCATTTT,CASSPDRGARRPQHF
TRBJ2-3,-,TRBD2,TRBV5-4,TGTGCCAGCAGTCGTGGACTAGCGGGGAGCACAGATACGCAGTATTTT,CASSRGLAGSTDTQYF
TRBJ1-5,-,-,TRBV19,TGTGCCAGTTGCAACAGGGAGGGGGAGGGGAGCAATCAGCCCCAGCATTTT,CASCNREGEGSNQPQHF
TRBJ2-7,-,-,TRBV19,TGTGCCAGTAGTATAGGTCGGGGGCAAGCCTACGAGCAGTACTTC,CASSIGRGQAYEQYF
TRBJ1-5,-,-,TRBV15,TGTGCCACCAGCAGGGGGACCCCGGGGAACCTCTCGCCTCAGCCCCAGCATTTT,CATSRGTPGNLSPQPQHF
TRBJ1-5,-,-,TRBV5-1,TGCGCCAGCAGCCCCGGCCCGGATCAGCCCCAGCATTTT,CASSPGPDQPQHF
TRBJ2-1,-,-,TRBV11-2,TGTGCCAGCAGCTACGAACGAGCGTTAGGTGAGCAGTTCTTC,CASSYERALGEQFF
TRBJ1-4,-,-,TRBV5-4,TGTGCCAGCAGCCGACCAGGTCCTAATGAAAAACTGTTTTTT,CASSRPGPNEKLFF
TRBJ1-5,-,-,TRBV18,TGTGCCAGCTCACCTGAACTTAATCAGCCCCAGCATTTT,CASSPELNQPQHF
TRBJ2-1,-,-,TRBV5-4,TGTGCCAGCAGCCCACGGACCCTCCCAGACAATGAGCAGTTCTTC,CASSPRTLPDNEQFF
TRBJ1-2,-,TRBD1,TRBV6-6,TGTGCCAGCCGCTCCTACACAGGGGATGGCTACACCTTC,CASRSYTGDGYTF
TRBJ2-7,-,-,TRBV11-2,TGTGCCAGCAGCTCGACCGGATCCCCGGTGGGCGAGCAGTACTTC,CASSSTGSPVGEQYF
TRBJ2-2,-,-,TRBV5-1,TGCGCCAGCAGCTTGAATGTTCGCACCGGGGAGCTGTTTTTT,CASSLNVRTGELFF
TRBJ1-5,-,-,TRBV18,TGTGCCAGCTCTCTGGACGGGAATAGCAATCAGCCCCAGCATTTT,CASSLDGNSNQPQHF
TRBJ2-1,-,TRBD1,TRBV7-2,TGTGCCAGCAGCCCCCGGAGGGACAGGCGTCCCGATGAGCAGTTCTTC,CASSPRRDRRPDEQFF
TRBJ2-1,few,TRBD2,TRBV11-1,TGTGCCAGCAGCTTAAGCGGTCTAGCGGGCGGCCATGAGCAGTTCTTC,CASSLSGLAGGHEQFF
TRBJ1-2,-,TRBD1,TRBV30,TGTGCCTGGTTCGACAGGGGGGGCTATGGCTACACCTTC,CAWFDRGGYGYTF
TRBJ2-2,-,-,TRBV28,TGTGCCAGCAGCCTTAACAGCGGGGAGCTGTTTTTT,CASSLNSGELFF